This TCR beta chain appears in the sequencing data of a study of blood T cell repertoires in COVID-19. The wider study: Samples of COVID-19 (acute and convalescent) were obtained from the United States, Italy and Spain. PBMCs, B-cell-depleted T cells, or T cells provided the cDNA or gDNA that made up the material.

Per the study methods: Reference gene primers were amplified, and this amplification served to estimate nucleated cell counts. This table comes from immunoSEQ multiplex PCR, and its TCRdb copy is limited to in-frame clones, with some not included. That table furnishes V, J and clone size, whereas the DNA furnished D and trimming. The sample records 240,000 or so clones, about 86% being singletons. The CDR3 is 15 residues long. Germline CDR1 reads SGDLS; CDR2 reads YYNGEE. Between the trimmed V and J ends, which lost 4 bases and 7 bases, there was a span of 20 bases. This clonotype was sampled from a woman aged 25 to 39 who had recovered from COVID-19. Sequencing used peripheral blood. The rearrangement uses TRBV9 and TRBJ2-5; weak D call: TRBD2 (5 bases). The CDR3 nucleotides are TGTGCCAGCAGCTTCAGCCCAGCCCCCGAGGGGACCCAGTACTTC. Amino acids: CASSFSPAPEGTQYF.